This T cell receptor beta chain was sequenced for a study of T cells after yellow fever vaccination. MiXCR, applied by TCRdb to the 5' RACE reads, yields one record per CDR3 protein. The repertoire holds about 94,000 distinct CDR3 sequences, 7.5% to 10% seen once, with roughly 17% in the top ten. The receptor was derived from a man between 18 and 29 years old who received the YFV17D yellow fever vaccine. The specimen comprised CD8+ T cells not binding an NS4B(214-222) dextramer, sorted from PBMCs, sampled roughly 14 days after the first yellow fever vaccination.

As DNA, the CDR3 is TGTGCCAGCACCCAAACAGGGGGTCCCCTGAACACTGAAGCTTTCTTT. Protein: CASTQTGGPLNTEAFF. This chain connects TRBV28 to TRBJ1-1; 8 nucleotides match TRBD1. This CDR3 comprises 16 residues. Germline V CDR1 and CDR2: MDHEN, SYDVKM. V lost 7 bases, J lost 0 bases, and 10 bases stayed unmatched.